These 29 T cell receptor beta chains were all obtained from the same sample, sequenced in a study of tumor-infiltrating lymphocytes in primary liver carcinoma. Blood RNA originated from unsorted whole blood, with germline DNA additionally extracted. Constant-region priming of about 520 ng total RNA yielded TCR beta cDNA. Each TCR beta library was derived from three nested multiplex PCR rounds that employed slightly modified ARM-PCR. TRBV1-TRBV30 forward primers and a C-beta reverse primer were used in the first two PCR rounds, which each ran for approximately 9 cycles. TCRdb re-analysed the multiplex PCR reads in MiXCR, keeping a single row per CDR3 protein. The sample carries 250,000 to 350,000 distinct CDR3 sequences, around three fifths recorded once. Sequencing was done on a sample of peripheral blood. All receptors derive from a woman in her twenties or thirties with primary liver carcinoma and hepatitis B virus infection.

About this clonotype: Since the CDR3 does not end with the conserved phenylalanine or tryptophan, this likely comes from a read error. This rearrangement joins TRBV11-2 to TRBJ2-2; D gene uncertain. Germline assignment: CDR1 SGHAT and CDR2 FQNNGV. Trimming cost V 5 bases and J 7 bases, with 8 bases left between them. This CDR3 has 12 amino acids. This chain's CDR3 is CASSTSNGELFY. For the CDR3, the DNA is TGTGCCAGCAGCACATCTAACGGGGAGCTGTTTTAT.

Comment on this clonotype: Because the CDR3 is missing its conserved closing phenylalanine or tryptophan, this is likely a read error. The V gene is TRBV6-6, the J gene TRBJ2-2; D is perhaps TRBD1 (6 bases). The length of the CDR3 is 16 residues. V shed 6 bases and J shed 2 bases, with 16 bases lying between them. In germline, CDR1 is MNHNY, CDR2 SVGAGI (reference sequence). This chain's CDR3 is CASRQGQTFNTGELFY. The CDR3 DNA reads as TGTGCCAGCAGGCAAGGACAGACTTTTAACACCGGGGAGCTGTTTTAT.

Remarks on this clonotype: One end of the junction fails to match germline, which may point to a read error. The rearrangement uses TRBV6-2 or TRBV6-3 and TRBJ1-5, with D maybe TRBD1 (6 bases). CDR3 length: 16 residues. Per the germline V gene, CDR1 is MNHEY and CDR2 is SVGEGT. The CDR3: CVSSYHYRAGNQPQHF. The DNA for the CDR3 is TGTGTCAGCAGTTACCACTACAGGGCCGGCAATCAGCCCCAGCATTTT.

This clonotype occurred a few times. DNA of the CDR3: TGTGCCAGCAGCTTCCAGGGGATGAACACTGAAGCTTTCTTT. The encoded protein is CASSFQGMNTEAFF. The chain links TRBV5-4 to TRBJ1-1, with a weak D call TRBD1 (6 bases). The CDR3 has 14 amino acids. Trimming stripped 2 bases from V and 0 bases from J, with 8 bases between. Germline V gene sequence: CDR1 SGHNT, CDR2 YYREEE (reference sequence).

As regards this clonotype: The conserved closing phenylalanine or tryptophan is absent in this CDR3, likely reflecting a read error. The chain carries TRBV4-3 and TRBJ2-4; TRBD2 agrees at 12 bases. This CDR3 is built from 16 residues. Per the germline V gene, CDR1 is LGHNA and CDR2 is YSLEER. CDR3 sequence reads: CANSQALAGGKNIQYL. CDR3 nucleotides: TGCGCCAACAGCCAGGCACTAGCGGGAGGCAAAAACATTCAGTACTTA.

Comments on this clonotype: At one end the junction does not follow the germline gene, possibly because of a read error. This sequence joins TRBV11-2 and TRBJ2-6; D might be TRBD1 or TRBD2, each matching 5 bases. Germline values: CDR1 SGHAT, CDR2 FQNNGV. The CDR3 consists of 16 residues. CDR3: CASSRDVYSGVNVLTF. CDR3 nucleotides: TGTGCCAGCAGTCGGGACGTTTACTCTGGGGTCAACGTCCTGACTTTC.

This clonotype was seen many times. The chain joins TRBV29-1 to TRBJ2-1; weak D call: TRBD1 (6 bases). Germline-derived CDR1 and CDR2 are SQVTM and ANQGSEA. Trimming took off 2 bases at V and 6 bases at J, with 17 bases between the two ends. This CDR3 has 15 residues. The CDR3 sequence: CSVEPTGNFGNEQFF. In DNA, the CDR3 is TGCAGCGTTGAACCAACAGGGAATTTCGGCAATGAGCAGTTCTTC.

The rearrangement uses TRBV28 and TRBJ1-2, with D maybe TRBD1 (6 bases). V was cut by 7 bases and J by 8 bases, with 14 bases left in between. Per the germline V gene, CDR1 is MDHEN and CDR2 is SYDVKM. This CDR3 contains 12 residues. CDR3 protein: CASKGQGQGYTF. CDR3 DNA: TGTGCCAGCAAAGGGCAGGGGCAAGGCTACACCTTC.

Points on this clonotype: An end of the junction does not agree with germline; a read error may underlie this. The rearrangement uses TRBV11-2 and TRBJ2-1; no reliable D call. This CDR3 region has 13 residues. Germline V gene data show CDR1 as SGHAT and CDR2 as FQNNGV. The DNA of the CDR3 is TGTGCCAGTAGCTACGACTTTAGGAATGAGCAGTTCTTC. Protein product: CASSYDFRNEQFF.

The V and J genes are TRBV7-8 and TRBJ2-7, with 7 bases fitting TRBD2. With V trimmed by 1 base and J by 3 bases, 0 bases remained unmatched. Germline assignment: CDR1 SGHVS and CDR2 FQNEAQ. The CDR3 sequence is 13 residues long. This chain's CDR3 is CASSLGGGYEQYF. The CDR3 DNA reads TGTGCCAGCAGCTTAGGGGGGGGCTACGAGCAGTACTTC.

About this clonotype: With a much larger clone just one base away, this may be a read error. The chain combines TRBV28 with TRBJ2-3; 11 bases line up with TRBD2. Germline values: CDR1 MDHEN, CDR2 SYDVKM. The CDR3 length is 14 residues. The CDR3 protein is CASTSSGRPDRQYF. The CDR3 nucleotides read TGTGCCAGCACCTCTAGCGGGAGGCCAGATAGGCAGTATTTT. The variable domain in full, with the rest retrieved from reference TRBV28 and TRBJ2-3, is DVKVTQSSRYLVKRTGEKVFLECVQDMDHENMFWYRQDPGLGLRLIYFSYDVKMKEKGDIPEGYSVSREKKERFSLILESASTNQTSMYLCASTSSGRPDRQYFGPGTRLTVL.

As to this clonotype: It may be a read error: a sequence one base away is much more abundant. The rearrangement joins TRBV6-2 or TRBV6-3 to TRBJ1-5; no clear D. Germline loops: CDR1 MNHEY, CDR2 SVGEGT. The CDR3 runs 15 residues. The chain's CDR3 is CAISYSYTELKPQHF. CDR3 DNA sequence: TGTGCCATCAGTTACTCGTATACGGAGCTCAAGCCCCAGCATTTT.

This clonotype appeared a few times. The chain carries TRBV29-1 and TRBJ2-3, with D possibly TRBD1 on 5 matching bases. The CDR3 runs to 15 residues. V lost 3 bases and J 6 bases, leaving 19 bases between the germline ends. Per germline, CDR1 SQVTM and CDR2 ANQGSEA. CDR3 loop: CSVDFRALEEDTQYF. The CDR3 nucleotides are TGCAGCGTTGATTTCAGGGCCCTTGAAGAGGATACGCAGTATTTT.

Details on this clonotype: One junction end does not reproduce the germline sequence, and a read error may be involved. The genes are TRBV5-1 and TRBJ2-1, with 7 bases that match TRBD2. Germline CDR1 SGHRS, CDR2 YFSETQ. CDR3 length equals 17 residues. In DNA form, the CDR3 reads TGCGCCAGCAGCGCGGCTAGCGGAAGTAGCTCCTACAATGACCAGTTCTTC. Translating gives CASSAASGSSSYNDQFF.

As to this clonotype: A junction boundary mismatches the germline segment, possibly from a read error. This sequence joins TRBV11-2 and TRBJ2-1; D may correspond to TRBD1 or TRBD2 (5 bases each). CDR1 SGHAT and CDR2 FQNNGV come from the germline V gene. This CDR3 region has 16 residues. In nucleotides, the CDR3 is TGTGCCTGCAGATTAGTGACACGGGGCCGTTACAATGAGCAGTTCTTC. It codes for CACRLVTRGRYNEQFF. The full variable domain, rest sourced from reference TRBV11-2 and TRBJ2-1, is EAGVAQSPRYKIIEKRQSVAFWCNPISGHATLYWYQQILGQGPKLLIQFQNNGVVDDSQLPKDRFSAERLKGVDSTLKIQPAKLEDSAVYLCACRLVTRGRYNEQFFGPGTRLTVL.

V and J are TRBV12-3 or TRBV12-4 and TRBJ1-5; D is unresolved. V lost 3 bases to trimming and J lost 10 bases, with 16 bases between them. This CDR3 comprises 14 residues. CDR3 residues: CASSFRGLGHPQHF. CDR3 bases: TGTGCCAGCAGTTTTAGAGGACTTGGGCATCCCCAGCATTTT.

As concerns this clonotype: This clone may be a read error of a much larger clone one base away. This chain uses TRBV12-3 or TRBV12-4 with TRBJ2-3; D ambiguous. CDR3 length: 12 amino acids. V lost 10 bases, J lost 11 bases, and 19 bases lay in between. The chain's CDR3 is CAIRDVGFGQYF. The CDR3 DNA is TGTGCCATCAGAGACGTGGGGTTTGGGCAGTATTTT.

On this clonotype itself: Compared with germline, one end of the junction differs, possibly owing to a read error. The gene calls are TRBV6-5 and TRBJ2-5; 7 nucleotides align to TRBD1. Germline lookup yields CDR1 MNHEY and CDR2 SVGAGI. CDR3 length equals 13 residues. The CDR3 DNA follows: TGTGCCAGCAGTTATGCAGGGGGTGAGAACCAGTACTTC. This gives the protein CASSYAGGENQYF.

About this clonotype itself: This may be a read error, as it is one base from a much larger clone. Written as DNA, the CDR3 is TGTACCAGCAGCCGTACGGGAGACAGGGGGAAGAATGGCTACACCTTC. It specifies CTSSRTGDRGKNGYTF. V usage is TRBV6-5 and J usage is TRBJ1-2; 9 nucleotides align to TRBD1. This CDR3 comprises 16 residues. CDR1 is MNHEY, CDR2 SVGAGI, per germline.

This clonotype showed up many times. The rearrangement links TRBV29-1 to TRBJ2-2, with 8 positions matching TRBD1. Germline CDR1 reads SQVTM; CDR2 reads ANQGSEA. After removal of 6 bases from V and 6 bases from J, the junction contained 3 bases not matched to a gene. The CDR3 contains 12 residues. The CDR3 DNA sequence: TGCAGCGTAACGACAGGGGCCGGGGAGCTGTTTTTT. This gives the protein CSVTTGAGELFF.

This chain uses TRBV12-5 with TRBJ2-2; no firm D call. The length of the CDR3 is 12 residues. CDR1 LGHNT and CDR2 FRNRAP come from the germline V gene. Trimming cost V 8 bases and J 5 bases, with 9 bases left between them. The CDR3 sequence: CASMSFTGELFF. In DNA form, the CDR3 reads TGTGCTAGTATGAGTTTTACCGGGGAGCTGTTTTTT.

On this clonotype: Since a much larger clone is just one base distant, this may be a read error. J is TRBJ2-1 and V is TRBV6-6; 13 bases align to TRBD2. Trimming removed 4 bases from V and 8 bases from J; junction bases left unmatched: 8. CDR3 length: 16 residues. Per germline, CDR1 MNHNY and CDR2 SVGAGI (reference sequence). DNA for the CDR3: TGTGCCAGCAGTTCCATACTAGCGGGAGGGTTCTATGAGCAGTTCTTC. Translation: CASSSILAGGFYEQFF.

V and J are TRBV5-5 and TRBJ2-7; tentatively, D is TRBD2 (6 bases). Trimming removed 1 base from V and 6 bases from J, with 20 bases in between. The CDR3 runs 16 residues. CDR1 and CDR2 from the germline V gene are SGHKS and YYEKEE (reference sequence). The CDR3 sequence: CASSLILREARSEQYF. CDR3 DNA: TGTGCCAGCAGCTTGATCCTAAGGGAGGCACGGTCCGAGCAGTACTTC.

This clonotype has more than one count but fewer than ten. V gene TRBV7-9 combines with J gene TRBJ2-1; 14 positions match TRBD2. From germline, CDR1 is SEHNR and CDR2 FQNEAQ (reference sequence). The length of the CDR3 is 16 residues. Germline trimming cut 5 bases from V and 6 bases from J; bases unmatched to any gene: 6. The CDR3 sequence: CASSRPGLAGANEQFF. The DNA of the CDR3 is TGTGCCAGCAGCCGTCCGGGACTAGCGGGAGCCAATGAGCAGTTCTTC.

As for this clonotype: A clone one base away is much larger, so this may be a read error. This rearrangement joins TRBV6-2 or TRBV6-3 to TRBJ1-1; D is uncertain. CDR1 MNHEY and CDR2 SVGEGT come from the germline V gene. The CDR3 runs 13 residues. The CDR3 nucleotides read TGTGCCAGCTGTTACAAAGGGAACACTGAAGCTTTCTTT. Its translation: CASCYKGNTEAFF.

This clonotype has just a few counts. CDR3: CASSLQGQGSGELFF. As DNA, the CDR3 is TGTGCCAGCAGCTTACAGGGACAGGGGTCCGGGGAGCTGTTTTTT. The chain joins TRBV7-3 to TRBJ2-2, with 10 positions matching TRBD1. V shed 2 bases and J 6 bases; nucleotides not matched to a gene: 3. The CDR3 is 15 amino acids. Germline V gene lookup returns CDR1 SGHTA and CDR2 FQGTGA.

Turning to this clonotype: The junction shows a germline mismatch at one end, possibly a read error. The rearrangement links TRBV12-3 or TRBV12-4 to TRBJ1-1; TRBD1 aligns across 7 bases. The CDR3 covers 15 residues. The CDR3 DNA reads TGTGCCAGCAGAAGGGACAGCCAGTTGAACATTGAAGCTTTCTTT. It encodes CASRRDSQLNIEAFF.

To note about this clonotype: One end of the junction varies from germline; a read error may be responsible. This chain links TRBV4-3 with TRBJ2-1, with unresolved D. Per the germline V gene, CDR1 is LGHNA and CDR2 is YSLEER. This CDR3 has 16 residues. The CDR3 sequence: CASSQSHGPYYNEQSF. CDR3 nucleotides: TGCGCCAGCAGCCAGTCACACGGGCCCTACTACAATGAGCAGTCCTTC.

This chain uses TRBV12-3 or TRBV12-4 with TRBJ1-2; D call uncertain. V was shortened by 5 bases and J by 9 bases, with 19 bases between the two germline ends. CDR3 length: 14 amino acids. CDR3 bases: TGTGCCAGCAGTACAAATCCCCCGGGGTCTTGCTACACCTTC. It codes for CASSTNPPGSCYTF.